This entry lists 15 T cell receptor beta chains sequenced from one sample in a study of blood T cell repertoires in COVID-19. Sequencing was performed with immunoSEQ multiplex PCR; in TCRdb, only in-frame clones are kept and a portion is missing. The sample consists of more than 400,000 clones, roughly 90% of them appearing once. The sample comprised PBMCs or T cells enriched from blood (not recorded which). Source of these receptors: a woman between 18 and 29 years old who had recovered from COVID-19.

This clone appeared a few times. The gene calls are TRBV30 and TRBJ1-4; D ambiguous. Germline CDR1 and CDR2: GTSNPN and SVGIG (reference sequence). CDR3 length equals 16 residues. V was cut by 0 bases and J by 7 bases, with 18 bases left in between. The DNA of the CDR3 is TGTGCCTGGAGTGTGAAGCGGAGGGTGGAGCGTGAAAAACTGTTTTTT. Its translation: CAWSVKRRVEREKLFF.

This chain's CDR3 is CASSLIPAEAQYF. CDR3 bases: TGTGCCAGCAGCTTAATCCCCGCGGAGGCCCAGTACTTC. The rearrangement joins TRBV7-3 to TRBJ2-5; a possible D gene is TRBD2 (5 bases). Trimming removed 1 base from V and 9 bases from J, with 12 bases in between. CDR1 and CDR2 from the germline V gene are SGHTA and FQGTGA. This CDR3 is built from 13 residues. Drawing the rest from reference TRBV7-3 and TRBJ2-5, the complete variable domain is GAGVSQTPSNKVTEKGKYVELRCDPISGHTALYWYRQSLGQGPEFLIYFQGTGAADDSGLPNDRFFAVRPEGSVSTLKIQRTERGDSAVYLCASSLIPAEAQYFGPGTRLLVL.

The chain combines TRBV10-3 with TRBJ1-3; 9 bases agree with TRBD1. The V segment lost 6 bases and the J segment 4 bases; nucleotides outside the gene matches: 7. The CDR3 has 15 amino acids. Germline-derived CDR1 and CDR2 are ENHRY and SYGVKD. The CDR3 here is CAISPGTGKGNTIYF. The CDR3 DNA sequence: TGTGCCATCAGCCCCGGGACAGGGAAAGGAAACACCATATATTTT.

This rearrangement joins TRBV12-3 or TRBV12-4 to TRBJ1-2; D is unclear. V shed 6 bases and J shed 4 bases, with 12 bases lying between them. The CDR3 extends over 13 amino acids. CDR3 coding DNA: TGTGCCAGCAGGTTTGAGGGCTCCTATGGCTACACCTTC. As protein: CASRFEGSYGYTF.

This sequence joins TRBV11-2 and TRBJ2-5; TRBD1 agrees at 8 bases. Germline CDR1 is SGHAT and CDR2 is FQNNGV. The CDR3 length is 15 residues. V lost 5 bases, J lost 5 bases, and 10 bases stayed unmatched. This CDR3 is CASSAGAGGVETQYF. The CDR3, as DNA: TGTGCCAGCAGCGCCGGGGCAGGGGGCGTCGAGACCCAGTACTTC.

The chain combines TRBV9 with TRBJ2-3, with D tentatively TRBD2 (6 bases). From germline, CDR1 is SGDLS and CDR2 YYNGEE. The V gene lost 3 bases and the J gene lost 2 bases, with 16 bases spanning the gap. This CDR3 region has 16 residues. CDR3 DNA sequence: TGTGCCAGCAGCGGGACCGGGACTCTCCTCACAGATACGCAGTATTTT. Amino acid sequence: CASSGTGTLLTDTQYF.

This chain joins TRBV7-8 and TRBJ2-5; TRBD2 matches at 13 bases. Germline V gene sequence: CDR1 SGHVS, CDR2 FQNEAQ. The V and J ends lost 5 bases and 5 bases, in that order; junction bases with no gene match: 2. There are 14 residues in the CDR3. As DNA, the CDR3 is TGTGCCAGCAGCACGGGACTAGCGGGGGAGACCCAGTACTTC. Its translation: CASSTGLAGETQYF. The full variable domain, with the rest looked up from reference TRBV7-8 and TRBJ2-5, is GAGVSQSPRYKVAKRGQDVALRCDPISGHVSLFWYQQALGQGPEFLTYFQNEAQLDKSGLPSDRFFAERPEGSVSTLKIQRTQQEDSAVYLCASSTGLAGETQYFGPGTRLLVL.

The J gene is TRBJ1-1, the V gene TRBV5-1, with D tentatively TRBD1 (6 bases). Between the trimmed V and J ends, which lost 3 bases and 1 base, there was a span of 13 bases. In germline, CDR1 is SGHRS, CDR2 YFSETQ. The CDR3 is made up of 15 amino acids. CDR3 protein: CASSYLTGSNTEAFF. CDR3 sequence (DNA): TGCGCCAGCAGCTACCTGACAGGATCGAACACTGAAGCTTTCTTT.

This sequence joins TRBV5-6 and TRBJ1-6; tentative D call: TRBD1 (6 bases). Germline V gives CDR1 SGHDT, CDR2 YYEEEE. The CDR3 is 17 residues long. V lost 4 bases, J lost 4 bases, and 18 bases lay in between. CDR3 amino acids: CASSLMDSKLYNSPLHF. CDR3 sequence (DNA): TGTGCCAGCAGCCTCATGGACAGTAAGCTTTATAATTCACCCCTCCACTTT.

This clone has just one count. Written as DNA, the CDR3 is TGTGCCAGCAGCTTATCTTATAGTTCGGACACCATATATTTT. Translation gives CASSLSYSSDTIYF. This sequence joins TRBV7-9 and TRBJ1-3; D gene unclear. This CDR3 is 14 amino acids long. The V gene's germline CDR1 is SEHNR and CDR2 FQNEAQ (reference sequence). Trimming removed 2 bases at V and 8 bases at J, with 13 bases between. The entire variable domain, with the rest obtained from reference TRBV7-9 and TRBJ1-3, is as follows: DTGVSQNPRHKITKRGQNVTFRCDPISEHNRLYWYRQTLGQGPEFLTYFQNEAQLEKSRLLSDRFSAERPKGSFSTLEIQRTEQGDSAMYLCASSLSYSSDTIYFGEGSWLTVV.

For the CDR3, the DNA is TGTGCCAGCAACGGTTACTACGAGCAGTACTTC. The encoded protein is CASNGYYEQYF. This rearrangement joins TRBV11-2 to TRBJ2-7; no firm D call. The CDR3 extends over 11 amino acids. Deletions cut 7 bases from V and 3 bases from J, with 7 bases between. CDR1 and CDR2 from the germline V gene are SGHAT and FQNNGV.

The V and J genes are TRBV12-3 or TRBV12-4 and TRBJ1-3, with unresolved D. The CDR3 totals 12 residues. V was pared by 6 bases and J by 0 bases, with 3 bases between. The CDR3 loop reads CASSYSGNTIYF. The DNA for the CDR3 is TGTGCCAGCAGCTACTCTGGAAACACCATATATTTT.

Note on this clone: This may be a read error, as it is one base from a much larger clone. The rearrangement uses TRBV12-3 or TRBV12-4 and TRBJ2-3, with D unclear. The CDR3 runs to 13 residues. Trimming took 4 bases from V and 2 from J, leaving 7 bases between them. CDR3 in amino acids: CASSSQATDTQYF. As DNA, the CDR3 is TGTGCCAGCAGTTCTCAGGCCACAGATACGCAGTATTTT.

The chain links TRBV5-6 to TRBJ1-6; TRBD1 agrees at 7 bases. With V trimmed by 0 bases and J by 7 bases, 4 bases remained unmatched. CDR1 is SGHDT, CDR2 YYEEEE, per germline. The CDR3 totals 15 residues. The CDR3 here is CASSLDRGINSPLHF. The DNA for the CDR3 is TGTGCCAGCAGCTTGGACAGGGGAATCAATTCACCCCTCCACTTT.

This chain links TRBV7-9 with TRBJ1-1, with a possible D match to TRBD1 (6 bases). The CDR3 loop spans 12 amino acids. V was pared by 5 bases and J by 8 bases, with 12 bases between. CDR1 and CDR2 from the germline V gene are SEHNR and FQNEAQ (reference sequence). This CDR3 reads CASSVQGPEAFF. CDR3 DNA sequence: TGTGCCAGCAGCGTACAGGGCCCCGAAGCTTTCTTT. Based on the CDR3 plus reference TRBV7-9 and TRBJ1-1, the full variable domain is DTGVSQNPRHKITKRGQNVTFRCDPISEHNRLYWYRQTLGQGPEFLTYFQNEAQLEKSRLLSDRFSAERPKGSFSTLEIQRTEQGDSAMYLCASSVQGPEAFFGQGTRLTVV.